Sequencing of this TCR beta chain was carried out in a study of blood T cell repertoires in COVID-19. Per the authors' pipeline: Cell counts per sample came from amplifying reference gene primers. Sequencing used immunoSEQ multiplex PCR; TCRdb keeps in-frame clones, though not all of them. V and J calls and clone size are given by that table; D and trimming were obtained from the DNA. The table lists about 180,000 clones, 88% of them singletons, with roughly 9% in the top ten. Cohort 3 donors were reported recovered after two negative PCRs, clearance, or symptom resolution. V was shortened by 2 bases and J by 1 base, with 8 bases between the two germline ends. The germline V gene encodes CDR1 SEHNR and CDR2 FQNEAQ (reference sequence). The CDR3 has 14 residues.

Sequences were obtained from PBMCs or T cells enriched from blood (not recorded which). The V and J genes are TRBV7-9 and TRBJ1-1, with unresolved D. This TCR came from a woman aged 18 to 35 who had recovered from COVID-19. The CDR3 bases are TGTGCCAGCAGCTTACTAAACTGGAACACTGAAGCTTTCTTT. As protein: CASSLLNWNTEAFF.